This T cell receptor beta chain is from a study of tumor-infiltrating lymphocytes in primary liver carcinoma. Findings and caveats of the study: When set against blood, tumors had a significantly higher top-250-clone fraction (p = 0.039).

Unsorted bulk tissue (roughly 19-31 mg) underwent RNA and DNA co-extraction. There were over 85% viable tumor cells in every single sample of tumor. The germline CDR1 and CDR2 sequences are SGHAT and FQNNGV. This CDR3 has 19 amino acids. A constant-region primer primed TCR beta cDNA synthesis from 450 to 550 ng of total RNA. Three nested multiplex PCR rounds of slightly modified ARM-PCR generated TCR beta libraries. The first two PCR rounds used TRBV1-TRBV30 primers with a Cbeta primer, around 10 cycles each. Via MiXCR, TCRdb re-called the multiplex PCR reads, giving one row per CDR3 protein. The sample has tens of thousands of distinct CDR3 sequences; about 65% are singletons. This clonotype appeared a single time. Its antigen is not identified. The junction departs from germline at one end; a sequencing error may be responsible.

The rearrangement uses TRBV11-2 and TRBJ2-1; possible D gene TRBD2, 5 bases. The receptor's source is a man aged 35 to 55 with primary liver carcinoma and hepatitis B virus infection. Sequencing used liver tumor tissue from sampling region 4. Subset meaning: tumor region T4, right-lateral pole. CDR3 DNA: TGTACCAGCAGCTTAGATGGGCGATTCAGCGGTATCCTTTACAATGAGCAGTTCTTC. Its translation: CTSSLDGRFSGILYNEQFF.